The rows below give T cell receptor beta chains drawn from one sample of a study of cytomegalovirus exposure and HLA in healthy donors. Method: immunoSEQ multiplex PCR; TCRdb's copy keeps in-frame clones and lacks some. The repertoire holds approximately 130,000 clones, with roughly three quarters as singletons. The sequenced material came from PBMCs. These receptors came from a male donor in good health and CMV-seronegative. CDR3s include the opening cysteine and the closing phenylalanine or tryptophan. Each record gives: D gene, J gene, V gene, CDR3 length, clone size, CDR3 DNA, CDR3 protein. The D gene is left open where the match is weak. Clone sizes are given selectively: once, few, many, or a class where the clone is expanded.

>TRBD1|TRBJ2-7|TRBV25-1|14|NA
TGTGCCAGCAGTGAATGGCAGGGGGTAGACGAGCAGTACTTC
CASSEWQGVDEQYF
>NA|TRBJ2-7|TRBV5-1|15|NA
TGCGCCAGCAGCTTGGCCTCCGGGATCTCCTACGAGCAGTACTTC
CASSLASGISYEQYF
>NA|TRBJ1-2|TRBV5-6|14|NA
TGTGCCAGCAGTACGCCGGGGGTATCATATGGCTACACCTTC
CASSTPGVSYGYTF
>NA|TRBJ1-6|TRBV21-1|16|NA
TGTGCCAGCAGACGTCTCGGGACAGGGGCTAATTCACCCCTCCACTTT
CASRRLGTGANSPLHF
>TRBD1|TRBJ1-1|TRBV7-3|15|NA
TGTGCCAGCAGCTTAGGGACAGGGCGGAACACTGAAGCTTTCTTT
CASSLGTGRNTEAFF
>NA|TRBJ1-5|TRBV12-5|13|many
TGTGCTAGTGGTTTCGGTCATCCCGAACCCCAGCATTTT
CASGFGHPEPQHF
>TRBD1|TRBJ1-5|TRBV2|15|few
TGTGCCAGCAGTACCCAGGGACAGTCCAATCAGCCCCAGCATTTT
CASSTQGQSNQPQHF
>TRBD1|TRBJ1-1|TRBV7-2|13|NA
TGTGCCAGCAGCGGAGACAGGGCTACTGAAGCTTTCTTT
CASSGDRATEAFF
>NA|TRBJ2-3|TRBV6-5|12|NA
TGTGCCAGCAGCTCGTCCTCGCGGGAGCAGTATTTT
CASSSSSREQYF
>TRBD1|TRBJ2-5|TRBV11-2|14|once
TGTGCCAGCAGCTATGACAGGGTTCAAGAGACCCAGTACTTC
CASSYDRVQETQYF
>TRBD1|TRBJ2-7|TRBV5-1|15|NA
TGCGCCAGCAGCTCCGGGACAGGGGGGACCTACGAGCAGTACTTC
CASSSGTGGTYEQYF
>NA|TRBJ1-5|TRBV5-4|12|few
TGTGCCAGCAGCAAAGGGGATCAGCCCCAGCATTTT
CASSKGDQPQHF
>TRBD2|TRBJ2-7|TRBV11-3|13|NA
TGTGCCAGCAGCCGACTAGCGGGTTACGAGCAGTACTTC
CASSRLAGYEQYF
>TRBD1|TRBJ2-1|TRBV5-5|12|few
TGTGCCAGCAGCTTGGACAGGGGGATGAAGTTCTTC
CASSLDRGMKFF
>NA|TRBJ2-2|TRBV7-6|12|NA
TGTGCCAGCAGCTCAATCCACGGGGAGCTGTTTTTT
CASSSIHGELFF
>NA|TRBJ2-2|TRBV5-1|14|NA
TGCGCCAGCAGCCCCCCGGGGGGCGCCGGGGAGCTGTTTTTT
CASSPPGGAGELFF
>TRBD1|TRBJ2-2|TRBV10-3|15|NA
TGTGCCATCAGGAAAGACAGGGGGACCACCGGGGAGCTGTTTTTT
CAIRKDRGTTGELFF
>TRBD2|TRBJ2-6|TRBV7-2|17|NA
TGTGCCAGCGCTCCCCTAGCGGGGTCTCTGGGGGCCAACGTCCTGACTTTC
CASAPLAGSLGANVLTF
>NA|TRBJ2-7|TRBV7-2|13|NA
TGTGCCAGCAGTAGCCGGTTGGGGGCCGAGCAGTACTTC
CASSSRLGAEQYF
>TRBD2|TRBJ2-1|TRBV5-4|15|NA
TGTGCCAGCAGCTTACAGGGCGGGGGGGCCAATGAGCAGTTCTTC
CASSLQGGGANEQFF
>NA|TRBJ2-3|TRBV15|17|NA
TGTGCCACCAGTCCACTCACTCTCCAGGGTGCGGCAGATACGCAGTATTTT
CATSPLTLQGAADTQYF
>TRBD1|TRBJ1-4|TRBV4-1|15|NA
TGCGCCAGCAGCCTAACGACAGGGGGCTTTGAAAAACTGTTTTTT
CASSLTTGGFEKLFF
>NA|TRBJ1-2|TRBV19|18|NA
TGTGCCAGTAGTCTTGGCGGGACGCTCGACACTAAACCCTATGGCTACACCTTC
CASSLGGTLDTKPYGYTF
>TRBD2|TRBJ2-3|TRBV7-3|15|NA
TGTGCCAGCAGCCTGGGACTAGCGGAGGCAGATACGCAGTATTTT
CASSLGLAEADTQYF
>TRBD2|TRBJ2-3|TRBV5-6|15|NA
TGTGCCAGCAGCGATACAGCGGGGGGGCCTGATACGCAGTATTTT
CASSDTAGGPDTQYF
>NA|TRBJ2-3|TRBV7-9|14|NA
TGTTCCAGCAGCTCTCCCCAGGTACCAGATACGCAGTATTTT
CSSSSPQVPDTQYF
>TRBD1|TRBJ2-6|TRBV7-8|18|NA
TGTGCCAGCAGCAAGACGACAGGGGCCTTCTCTGGGGCCAACGTCCTGACTTTC
CASSKTTGAFSGANVLTF
>TRBD1|TRBJ1-3|TRBV11-3|14|NA
TGTGCCAGCAGCCGAGGGGGCGACGGAAACACCATATATTTT
CASSRGGDGNTIYF
>TRBD2|TRBJ2-3|TRBV5-4|16|NA
TGTGCCAGCAGCCTGGGGGCTAGCGGGGGTACAGATACGCAGTATTTT
CASSLGASGGTDTQYF
>NA|TRBJ1-3|TRBV7-2|16|NA
TGTGCCAGCAGCTTAGTCGGGGTCTCCTCTGGAAACACCATATATTTT
CASSLVGVSSGNTIYF
>NA|TRBJ2-3|TRBV6-5|13|NA
TGTGCCAGCAGTTACTTTTATTCAGATACGCAGTATTTT
CASSYFYSDTQYF
>TRBD1|TRBJ1-1|TRBV9|15|NA
TGTGCCAGCAGTTCCGCCGGGACAGGGGCCACTGAAGCTTTCTTT
CASSSAGTGATEAFF
>TRBD1|TRBJ1-6|TRBV19|13|once
TGTGCCAGTACTCAGGGGGGCAATTCACCCCTCCACTTT
CASTQGGNSPLHF
>TRBD1|TRBJ1-3|TRBV27|17|NA
TGTGCCAGCAGTCCGACCGGGACAGGGAGCTCTGGAAACACCATATATTTT
CASSPTGTGSSGNTIYF
>TRBD1|TRBJ1-2|TRBV19|13|NA
TGTGCCATTCGAGCCGGGACAGGATTTGGCTACACCTTC
CAIRAGTGFGYTF
>TRBD1|TRBJ1-1|TRBV4-2|15|many
TGTGCCAGCAGCCAAATTAGACAGGGCGGGACTGAAGCTTTCTTT
CASSQIRQGGTEAFF
>NA|TRBJ1-3|TRBV10-3|17|NA
TGTGCCATCACCAATCTTCTCCGGACGGGGGAGGGAAACACCATATATTTT
CAITNLLRTGEGNTIYF
>NA|TRBJ2-2|TRBV30|14|NA
TGTGCCTGGAGTGCCTTTGGCTACACCGGGGAGCTGTTTTTT
CAWSAFGYTGELFF
>TRBD1|TRBJ1-2|TRBV6-4|13|NA
TGTGTCAGCAGTGGAGGACAGGGCTATGGCTACACCTTC
CVSSGGQGYGYTF
>NA|TRBJ2-3|TRBV7-2|16|NA
TGTGCCAGCAGCCCCCCGGACCGTGCGGGTGCAGATACGCAGTATTTT
CASSPPDRAGADTQYF
>NA|TRBJ1-1|TRBV18|12|NA
TGTGCCAGCTCATCAGACAGATATGAAGCTTTCTTT
CASSSDRYEAFF
>TRBD1|TRBJ1-3|TRBV9|16|once
TGTGCCAGCAGCGTAGCCGGGACAGGGGCTGGAAACACCATATATTTT
CASSVAGTGAGNTIYF
>NA|TRBJ1-1|TRBV6-6|15|NA
TGTGCCAGCAGTTACGGGGGGGACATGAACACTGAAGCTTTCTTT
CASSYGGDMNTEAFF
>TRBD2|TRBJ2-5|TRBV2|14|many
TGTGCCAGCAGTGGGACTAGCGGGGACGAGACCCAGTACTTC
CASSGTSGDETQYF
>NA|TRBJ1-5|TRBV30|13|NA
TGTGCCTGGAGTGGGACAGACAATCAGCCCCAGCATTTT
CAWSGTDNQPQHF
>NA|TRBJ1-2|TRBV10-3|12|NA
TGTGCCATCAGTGACCTAGAGGTCGGCTACACCTTC
CAISDLEVGYTF
>TRBD2|TRBJ2-1|TRBV2|17|NA
TGTGCCAGCAGGCCCGCGAGACTAGCGGGGGGCTACAATGAGCAGTTCTTC
CASRPARLAGGYNEQFF
>NA|TRBJ2-5|TRBV2|13|NA
TGTGCCAGCAACAGGGAAGTCGGGGAGACCCAGTACTTC
CASNREVGETQYF
>TRBD2|TRBJ2-7|TRBV4-3|15|few
TGCGCCAGCAGCAAGCTAGCGGGGGGGCGACACGAGCAGTACTTC
CASSKLAGGRHEQYF
>NA|TRBJ1-4|TRBV7-9|15|NA
TGTGCCAGCAGCCGAGCGGGAGGGACTAATGAAAAACTGTTTTTT
CASSRAGGTNEKLFF